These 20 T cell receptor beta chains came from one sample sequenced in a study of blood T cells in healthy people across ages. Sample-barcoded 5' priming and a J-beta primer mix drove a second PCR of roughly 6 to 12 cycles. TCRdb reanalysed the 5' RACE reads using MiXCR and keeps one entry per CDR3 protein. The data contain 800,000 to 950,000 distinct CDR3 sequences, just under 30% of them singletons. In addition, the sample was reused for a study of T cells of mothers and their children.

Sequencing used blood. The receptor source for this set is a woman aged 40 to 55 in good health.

CDR3 sequence reads: CTSSLASTEQYF. The CDR3 DNA reads TGTACCAGCAGCTTAGCTAGCACCGAGCAGTACTTC. The rearrangement links TRBV7-2 to TRBJ2-7; D uncertain. CDR1 SGHTA and CDR2 FQGNSA come from the germline V gene. The CDR3 covers 12 residues. Between the trimmed V and J ends, which lost 0 bases and 6 bases, there was a span of 6 bases.

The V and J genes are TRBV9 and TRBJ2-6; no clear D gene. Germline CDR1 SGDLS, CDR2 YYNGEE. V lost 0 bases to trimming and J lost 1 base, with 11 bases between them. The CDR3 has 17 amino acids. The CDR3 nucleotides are TGTGCCAGCAGCGTAGCTACGACGGCTTCTGGGGCCAACGTCCTGACTTTC. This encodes CASSVATTASGANVLTF.

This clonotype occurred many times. The CDR3: CASSPPWGQGVNYGYTF. CDR3 in DNA: TGTGCCAGCAGCCCACCGTGGGGGCAGGGGGTTAACTATGGCTACACCTTC. The chain is built from TRBV9 and TRBJ1-2, with TRBD1 identical over 7 bases. CDR3 size: 17 residues. Trimming at V came to 4 bases and at J to 1 base, leaving 13 bases not matched to a gene. Germline CDR1 SGDLS, CDR2 YYNGEE. The full variable domain, in which reference TRBV9 and TRBJ1-2 provide the parts outside the CDR3, is DSGVTQTPKHLITATGQRVTLRCSPRSGDLSVYWYQQSLDQGLQFLIQYYNGEERAKGNILERFSAQQFPDLHSELNLSSLELGDSALYFCASSPPWGQGVNYGYTFGSGTRLTVV.

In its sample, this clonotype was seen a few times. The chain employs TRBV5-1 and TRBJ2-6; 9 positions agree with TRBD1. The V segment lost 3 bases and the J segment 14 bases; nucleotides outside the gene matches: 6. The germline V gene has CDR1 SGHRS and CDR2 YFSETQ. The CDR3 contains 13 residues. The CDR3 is CASSSRDRDLLTF. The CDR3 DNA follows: TGCGCCAGCAGCTCGCGGGACAGGGATCTCCTGACTTTC.

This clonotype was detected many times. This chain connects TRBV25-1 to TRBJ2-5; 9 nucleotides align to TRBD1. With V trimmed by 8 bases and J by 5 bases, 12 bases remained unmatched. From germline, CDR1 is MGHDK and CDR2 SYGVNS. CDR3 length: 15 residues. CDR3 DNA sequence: TGTGCCAGCGCCGACACAGGGGGCATTGGGGAGACCCAGTACTTC. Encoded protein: CASADTGGIGETQYF.

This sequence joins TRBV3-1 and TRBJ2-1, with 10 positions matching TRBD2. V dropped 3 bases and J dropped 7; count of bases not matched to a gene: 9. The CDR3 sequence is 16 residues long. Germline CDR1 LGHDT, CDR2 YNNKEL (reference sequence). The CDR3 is CASSHEAGGLSNEQFF. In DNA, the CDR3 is TGTGCCAGCAGCCATGAAGCGGGGGGGCTGTCGAATGAGCAGTTCTTC.

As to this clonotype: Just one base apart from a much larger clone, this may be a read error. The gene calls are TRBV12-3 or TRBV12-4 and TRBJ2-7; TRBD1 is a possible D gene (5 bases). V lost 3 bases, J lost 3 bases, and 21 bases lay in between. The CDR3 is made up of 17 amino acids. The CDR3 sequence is CASSFSVLRGRVYEQYF. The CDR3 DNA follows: TGTGCCAGCAGTTTTTCCGTACTTAGGGGCAGAGTCTACGAGCAGTACTTC.

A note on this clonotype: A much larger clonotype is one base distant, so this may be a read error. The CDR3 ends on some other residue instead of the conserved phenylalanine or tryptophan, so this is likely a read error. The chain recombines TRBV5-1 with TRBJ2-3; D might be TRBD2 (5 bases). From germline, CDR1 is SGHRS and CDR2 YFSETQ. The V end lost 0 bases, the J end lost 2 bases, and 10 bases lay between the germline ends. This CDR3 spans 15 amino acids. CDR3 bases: TGCGCCAGCAGCTTGGCGGGGTATAACACAGATACGCAGTATCTT. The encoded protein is CASSLAGYNTDTQYL.

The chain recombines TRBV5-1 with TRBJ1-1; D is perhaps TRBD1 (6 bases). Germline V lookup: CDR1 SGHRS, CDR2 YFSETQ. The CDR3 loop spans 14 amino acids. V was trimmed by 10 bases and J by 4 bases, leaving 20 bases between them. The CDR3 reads CAGTQYRGATEAFF. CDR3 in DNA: TGCGCCGGCACTCAGTATCGGGGGGCCACTGAAGCTTTCTTT.

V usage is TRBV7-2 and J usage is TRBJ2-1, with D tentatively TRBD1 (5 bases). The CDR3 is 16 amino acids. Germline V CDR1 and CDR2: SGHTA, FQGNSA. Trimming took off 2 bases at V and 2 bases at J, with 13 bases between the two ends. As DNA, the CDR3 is TGTGCCAGCAGCTTAAAGCGTCAGGGTACCTACAATGAGCAGTTCTTC. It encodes CASSLKRQGTYNEQFF.

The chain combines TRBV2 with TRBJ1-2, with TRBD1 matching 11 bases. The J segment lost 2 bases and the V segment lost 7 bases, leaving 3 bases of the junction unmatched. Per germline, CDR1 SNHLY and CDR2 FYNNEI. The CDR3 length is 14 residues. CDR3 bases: TGTGCCAGCACCTGGACAGGGGGCAACTATGGCTACACCTTC. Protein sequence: CASTWTGGNYGYTF.

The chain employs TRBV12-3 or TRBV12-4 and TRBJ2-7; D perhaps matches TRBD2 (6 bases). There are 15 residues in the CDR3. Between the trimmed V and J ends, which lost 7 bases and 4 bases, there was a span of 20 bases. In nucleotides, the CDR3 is TGTGCCAGCAACTTGGGGGGTTTCCCCCGGTACGAGCAGTACTTC. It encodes CASNLGGFPRYEQYF.

CDR3 residues: CSARVRENEQFF. The CDR3 bases are TGCAGTGCTAGAGTAAGGGAAAATGAGCAGTTCTTC. The rearrangement links TRBV20-1 to TRBJ2-1; no clear D gene. V shed 1 base and J shed 7 bases, with 8 bases lying between them. The CDR3 loop spans 12 amino acids. CDR1 and CDR2 from the germline V gene are DFQATT and SNEGSKA (reference sequence).

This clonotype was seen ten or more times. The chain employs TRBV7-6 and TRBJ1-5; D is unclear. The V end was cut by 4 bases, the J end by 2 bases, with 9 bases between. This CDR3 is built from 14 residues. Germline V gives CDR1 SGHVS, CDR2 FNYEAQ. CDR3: CASSSQDGNQPQHF. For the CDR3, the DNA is TGTGCCAGCAGCTCCCAGGACGGCAATCAGCCCCAGCATTTT.

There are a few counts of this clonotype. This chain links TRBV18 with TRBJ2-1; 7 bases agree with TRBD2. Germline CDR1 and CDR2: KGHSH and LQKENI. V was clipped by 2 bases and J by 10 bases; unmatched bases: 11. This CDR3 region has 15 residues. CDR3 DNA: TGTGCCAGCTCACCAATGGGCGGGGGATCCTACGAGCAGTTCTTC. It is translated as CASSPMGGGSYEQFF.

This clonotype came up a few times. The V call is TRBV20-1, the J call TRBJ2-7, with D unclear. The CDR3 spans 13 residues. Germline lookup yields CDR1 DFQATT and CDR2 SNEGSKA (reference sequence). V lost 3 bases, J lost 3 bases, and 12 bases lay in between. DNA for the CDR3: TGCAGTGCTAGTTCAGGCATGGGCTACGAGCAGTACTTC. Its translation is CSASSGMGYEQYF.

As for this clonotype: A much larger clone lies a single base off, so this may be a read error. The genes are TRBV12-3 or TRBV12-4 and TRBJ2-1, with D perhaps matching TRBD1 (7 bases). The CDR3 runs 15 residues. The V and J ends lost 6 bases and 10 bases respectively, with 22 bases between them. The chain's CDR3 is CASRPGGTVFYEQFF. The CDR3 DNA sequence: TGTGCCAGCAGGCCCGGCGGGACAGTCTTCTACGAGCAGTTCTTC.

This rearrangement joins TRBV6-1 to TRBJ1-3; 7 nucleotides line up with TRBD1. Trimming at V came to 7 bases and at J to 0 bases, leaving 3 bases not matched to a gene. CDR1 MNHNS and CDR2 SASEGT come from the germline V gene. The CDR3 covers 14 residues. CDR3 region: CASKRDSSGNTIYF. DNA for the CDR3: TGTGCCAGCAAACGGGACAGCTCTGGAAACACCATATATTTT.

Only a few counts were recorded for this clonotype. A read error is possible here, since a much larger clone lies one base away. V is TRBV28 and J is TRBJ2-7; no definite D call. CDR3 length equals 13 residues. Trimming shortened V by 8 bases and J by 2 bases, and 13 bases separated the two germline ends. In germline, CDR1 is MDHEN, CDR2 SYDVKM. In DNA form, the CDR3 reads TGTGCCAGCGGAGAGGCCGTCGCCTACGAGCAGTACTTC. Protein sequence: CASGEAVAYEQYF.

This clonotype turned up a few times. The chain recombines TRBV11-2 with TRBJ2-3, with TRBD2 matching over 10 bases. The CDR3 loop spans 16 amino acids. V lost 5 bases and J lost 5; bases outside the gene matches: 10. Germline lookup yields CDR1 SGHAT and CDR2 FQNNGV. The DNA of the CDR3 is TGTGCCAGCAGCCTCGAGCGGGGGGGCCCCATAGATACGCAGTATTTT. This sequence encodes CASSLERGGPIDTQYF.